A single sample gave rise to the 26 T cell receptor beta chains below, sequenced in a study of cytomegalovirus exposure and HLA in healthy donors. The study ran its PCR with 60 Vbeta and 13 Jbeta primers. The assay was immunoSEQ multiplex PCR, and TCRdb's table has in-frame clones only and misses some. The top ten clones hold over 1.2% of a sample with 150,000 to 200,000 clones, 68% of them seen once. What was sequenced was PBMCs. The receptors here all came from a man aged 50-60 years in good health and CMV-seronegative.

V is TRBV4-1 and J is TRBJ1-5; possibly TRBD1 for D (5 bases). Per germline, CDR1 MGHRA and CDR2 YSYEKL. The CDR3 spans 16 residues. The ends were cut back, 1 base at V and 7 bases at J, with 17 bases in the middle. The CDR3 sequence is CASSQGGVTPGQPQHF. In DNA form, the CDR3 reads TGCGCCAGCAGCCAAGGGGGGGTGACTCCGGGCCAGCCCCAGCATTTT.

The chain is built from TRBV6-1 and TRBJ1-3; D perhaps matches TRBD1 (6 bases). The CDR3 extends over 14 amino acids. V lost 7 bases to trimming and J lost 2 bases, with 12 bases between them. The V gene's germline CDR1 is MNHNS and CDR2 SASEGT. The CDR3 here is CASKDRTAGNTIYF. In DNA, the CDR3 is TGTGCCAGCAAAGACCGGACAGCTGGAAACACCATATATTTT.

Remarks on this clone: The same CDR3 also results from other DNA sequences found in this sample. This chain uses TRBV19 with TRBJ2-3; 9 bases match TRBD2. The CDR3 consists of 18 residues. Per germline, CDR1 LNHDA and CDR2 SQIVND (reference sequence). Germline trimming cut 4 bases from V and 3 bases from J; bases unmatched to any gene: 14. CDR3 residues: CASSTSPPAGGPTDTQYF. The CDR3 DNA reads TGTGCCAGTAGTACCTCTCCCCCCGCGGGGGGGCCTACAGATACGCAGTATTTT.

The chain recombines TRBV2 with TRBJ2-7, with 9 bases that match TRBD1. The ends lost 4 bases at V and 4 bases at J; junction bases unmatched: 14. There are 17 residues in the CDR3. Germline-derived CDR1 and CDR2 are SNHLY and FYNNEI. The CDR3 DNA reads as TGTGCCAGCAGTGGGCGCACGGGACAGGGAAAGGCGTACGAGCAGTACTTC. It encodes CASSGRTGQGKAYEQYF.

This chain uses TRBV9 with TRBJ1-2; D unresolved. Germline CDR1 and CDR2: SGDLS and YYNGEE. V shed 0 bases and J shed 3 bases, with 12 bases lying between them. The CDR3 loop spans 15 amino acids. CDR3 region: CASSVDGAWDYGYTF. CDR3 DNA sequence: TGTGCCAGCAGCGTAGACGGAGCTTGGGACTATGGCTACACCTTC.

This clone was seen a single time. The gene calls are TRBV11-2 and TRBJ1-2, with D possibly being TRBD1 (6 bases). With 6 bases removed from V and 4 bases from J, the gap between germline ends came to 15 bases. The CDR3 totals 14 residues. Germline CDR1 SGHAT, CDR2 FQNNGV. The CDR3 coding sequence is TGTGCCAGCAGGTCTATACAGGGACCCTATGGCTACACCTTC. Translating gives CASRSIQGPYGYTF.

The rearrangement uses TRBV25-1 and TRBJ1-1, with D possibly TRBD1 on 6 matching bases. The CDR3 is made up of 13 amino acids. V dropped 5 bases and J dropped 6 bases, with 13 bases sitting between them. Germline assignment: CDR1 MGHDK and CDR2 SYGVNS. The DNA for the CDR3 is TGTGCCAGCAGTACAGGGTGGGCCCCTGAAGCTTTCTTT. It encodes CASSTGWAPEAFF.

The CDR3 bases are TGTGCCAGCACGCCAGCGGGGCCGGCCGGGGAGCTGTTTTTT. It yields the protein CASTPAGPAGELFF. The rearrangement joins TRBV7-3 to TRBJ2-2; the match to TRBD2 covers 7 bases. CDR3 length equals 14 residues. V shed 7 bases, J shed 6 bases, and the junction held 8 bases outside the gene matches. Germline CDR1 is SGHTA and CDR2 is FQGTGA.

This chain connects TRBV7-6 to TRBJ2-7; TRBD1 aligns across 9 bases. There are 16 residues in the CDR3. The germline V gene has CDR1 SGHVS and CDR2 FNYEAQ. V dropped 2 bases and J dropped 2; count of bases not matched to a gene: 7. As DNA, the CDR3 is TGTGCCAGCAGCTTAAATTCGGGACAGGGCGCCTACGAGCAGTACTTC. Its protein product is CASSLNSGQGAYEQYF.

V is TRBV6-1 and J is TRBJ2-7; 7 bases are shared with TRBD1. Germline V lookup: CDR1 MNHNS, CDR2 SASEGT. With 5 bases clipped from V and 0 bases from J, the junction kept 4 bases outside the gene matches. The CDR3 totals 14 residues. CDR3 protein: CASSSGQISYEQYF. CDR3 sequence (DNA): TGTGCCAGCAGTTCGGGACAGATCTCCTACGAGCAGTACTTC.

This clone showed up just a few times. The chain is built from TRBV15 and TRBJ1-1; D unresolved. Per the germline V gene, CDR1 is LNHNV and CDR2 is YYDKDF (reference sequence). The CDR3 runs 13 residues. V was clipped by 0 bases and J by 7 bases, with 9 bases between them. The CDR3 protein is CATSREARFEAFF. The CDR3 bases are TGTGCCACCAGCAGAGAAGCGAGGTTTGAAGCTTTCTTT. Full variable domain (remainder filled in from reference TRBV15 and TRBJ1-1): DAMVIQNPRYQVTQFGKPVTLSCSQTLNHNVMYWYQQKSSQAPKLLFHYYDKDFNNEADTPDNFQSRRPNTSFCFLDIRSPGLGDTAMYLCATSREARFEAFFGQGTRLTVV.

V usage is TRBV5-1 and J usage is TRBJ1-1, with 7 bases that match TRBD1. Germline V CDR1 and CDR2: SGHRS, YFSETQ. Trimming took 4 bases from V and 4 from J; bases not matched to a gene: 4. CDR3 length: 13 amino acids. The CDR3, as DNA: TGCGCCAGCAGCCTGAGACAGGGCACTGAAGCTTTCTTT. Amino acids: CASSLRQGTEAFF.

The CDR3 loop is CASSLDLASIYNEQFF. CDR3 DNA sequence: TGCGCCAGCAGCTTGGATTTAGCCTCCATCTACAATGAGCAGTTCTTC. The chain has TRBV5-1 and TRBJ2-1; D is unresolved. CDR3 size: 16 residues. From germline, CDR1 is SGHRS and CDR2 YFSETQ. Trimming pared 0 bases from V and 3 bases from J, leaving 13 bases between.

The chain is built from TRBV7-2 and TRBJ2-2, with 8 bases identical to TRBD2. The germline V gene has CDR1 SGHTA and CDR2 FQGNSA. V shed 3 bases, J shed 0 bases, and the junction held 6 bases outside the gene matches. The CDR3 extends over 17 amino acids. CDR3 loop: CASSFQGGGSNTGELFF. In nucleotides, the CDR3 is TGTGCCAGCAGCTTCCAGGGCGGGGGGTCGAACACCGGGGAGCTGTTTTTT. The variable domain in full, with the rest retrieved from reference TRBV7-2 and TRBJ2-2, is GAGVSQSPSNKVTEKGKDVELRCDPISGHTALYWYRQSLGQGLEFLIYFQGNSAPDKSGLPSDRFSAERTGGSVSTLTIQRTQQEDSAVYLCASSFQGGGSNTGELFFGEGSRLTVL.

The chain has TRBV4-1 and TRBJ1-4, with TRBD1 matching 7 bases. The length of the CDR3 is 14 residues. Germline V CDR1 and CDR2: MGHRA, YSYEKL. V shed 5 bases, J shed 7 bases, and the junction held 7 bases outside the gene matches. The CDR3 is CASSEGAIREKLFF. In nucleotides, the CDR3 is TGCGCCAGCAGCGAGGGGGCGATTCGTGAAAAACTGTTTTTT.

The chain combines TRBV19 with TRBJ1-3; TRBD1 agrees at 8 bases. Per the germline V gene, CDR1 is LNHDA and CDR2 is SQIVND (reference sequence). V was pared by 10 bases and J by 2 bases, with 16 bases of the junction left unmatched. The CDR3 consists of 17 residues. CDR3 DNA: TGTGCCAAGCCAGGGGGCGTCGGAAGAGGAACTGGAAACACCATATATTTT. Its translation: CAKPGGVGRGTGNTIYF.

The J gene is TRBJ2-2, the V gene TRBV5-1, with a tentative D call TRBD2 (5 bases). The CDR3 is 15 amino acids. Between the trimmed V and J ends, which lost 0 bases and 6 bases, there was a span of 12 bases. Per germline, CDR1 SGHRS and CDR2 YFSETQ. The CDR3 DNA follows: TGCGCCAGCAGCTTGGAGAGCCCAGCGGCCGGGGAGCTGTTTTTT. Translating it yields CASSLESPAAGELFF.

This sequence joins TRBV6-1 and TRBJ1-1; no clear D gene. The CDR3 sequence is 15 residues long. V lost 2 bases, J lost 3 bases, and 13 bases lay in between. Germline values: CDR1 MNHNS, CDR2 SASEGT. Written as DNA, the CDR3 is TGTGCCAGCAGTGAATCGGCACCCAGGTACACTGAAGCTTTCTTT. Translated: CASSESAPRYTEAFF.

This clone has a single count. The chain uses TRBV11-2 and TRBJ2-1, with 8 bases that match TRBD2. This CDR3 spans 14 amino acids. The V gene's germline CDR1 is SGHAT and CDR2 FQNNGV. Trimming took 7 bases from V and 7 from J; bases not matched to a gene: 9. The CDR3 spells CASTGGSLGNEQFF. The CDR3 bases are TGTGCCAGCACGGGGGGGTCTCTCGGAAATGAGCAGTTCTTC.

V usage is TRBV28 and J usage is TRBJ1-5, with D possibly matching TRBD1 (5 bases). The CDR3 sequence is 16 residues long. The germline gives CDR1 MDHEN, CDR2 SYDVKM. Trimming took 6 bases from V and 3 from J, leaving 18 bases between them. In DNA, the CDR3 is TGTGCCAGCAGGGATGGGAGGGGAGGTAACAATCAGCCCCAGCATTTT. This codes for CASRDGRGGNNQPQHF.

The J gene is TRBJ1-1, the V gene TRBV29-1; TRBD1 aligns across 8 bases. Germline values: CDR1 SQVTM, CDR2 ANQGSEA. Germline trimming cut 6 bases from V and 9 bases from J; bases unmatched to any gene: 6. This CDR3 region has 11 residues. CDR3: CSVEDREKAFF. CDR3 bases: TGCAGCGTCGAGGACAGGGAAAAAGCTTTCTTT.

The V and J genes are TRBV28 and TRBJ1-1; tentatively, D is TRBD1 (5 bases). Germline CDR1 reads MDHEN; CDR2 reads SYDVKM. There are 12 residues in the CDR3. The ends were cut back, 2 bases at V and 11 bases at J, with 12 bases in the middle. This CDR3 reads CASSLTAGPAFF. The CDR3 DNA sequence: TGTGCCAGCAGTTTAACGGCAGGGCCGGCTTTCTTT.

The chain uses TRBV27 and TRBJ2-3; the D gene is possibly TRBD2 (6 bases). Trimming pared 3 bases from V and 8 bases from J, leaving 12 bases between. Germline V gives CDR1 MNHEY, CDR2 SMNVEV (reference sequence). The CDR3 is made up of 13 amino acids. This chain's CDR3 is CASSFGVGGTQYF. Written as DNA, the CDR3 is TGTGCCAGCAGTTTCGGTGTCGGGGGTACGCAGTATTTT.

The chain is built from TRBV6-5 and TRBJ1-1; no firm D call. Germline V gene lookup returns CDR1 MNHEY and CDR2 SVGAGI. This CDR3 comprises 15 residues. Deletions cut 1 base from V and 2 bases from J, with 11 bases between. CDR3 sequence: CASSYLGPRNTEAFF. DNA of the CDR3: TGTGCCAGCAGTTACTTGGGCCCCCGAAACACTGAAGCTTTCTTT.

This clone appeared many times. The chain links TRBV2 to TRBJ1-1; 8 bases fit TRBD1. CDR3 size: 15 residues. From germline, CDR1 is SNHLY and CDR2 FYNNEI. J was trimmed by 1 base and V by 3 bases; bases with no gene match: 4. The CDR3 reads CASSENRGWNTEAFF. For the CDR3, the DNA is TGTGCCAGCAGTGAGAACAGGGGGTGGAACACTGAAGCTTTCTTT.

With respect to this clone: A junction boundary mismatches the germline segment, possibly from a read error. The chain is built from TRBV6-6 and TRBJ1-4; D call uncertain. CDR1 and CDR2 (germline): MNHNY, SVGAGI (reference sequence). The CDR3 contains 15 residues. For the CDR3, the DNA is TGTGTCAGCGCCGAACCGAGGGCCTCTAATGAAAAACTGTTTTTT. Protein product: CVSAEPRASNEKLFF.